This TCR beta chain is from a study of blood T cell repertoires in COVID-19. Study overall: The United States, Italy and Spain were the sources of the acute and convalescent COVID-19 samples. From T cells, B-cell-depleted T cells, or PBMCs came the material, which was cDNA or gDNA.

Trimming took off 8 bases at V and 0 bases at J, with 10 bases between the two ends. CDR3 length: 14 residues. Germline CDR1 reads SNHLY; CDR2 reads FYNNEI. Authors' processing steps: For nucleated cells, counts were estimated from reference gene primer amplification. TCRdb's table, derived via immunoSEQ multiplex PCR, lists solely in-frame clones and lacks some. V and J calls plus clone size are reproduced from that table; the DNA served to infer D and trimming. The table includes a few hundred thousand clones, 85% detected once. V usage is TRBV2 and J usage is TRBJ1-4; TRBD1 is a possible D gene (5 bases). What was sequenced was peripheral blood. This receptor was obtained from a human donor in a cohort sampled during active COVID-19. CDR3 sequence (DNA): TGTGCCAGCGGGCAGGGCCCAACTAATGAAAAACTGTTTTTT. Translated, it gives CASGQGPTNEKLFF.